The source of this T cell receptor (beta chain) is a study of T-cell memory formation after mild COVID-19. TCRdb reanalysed the 5' RACE reads using MiXCR and keeps one entry per CDR3 protein. Of fewer than 350,000 distinct CDR3 sequences in the sample, around 15% were seen once. Study outcomes and limitations: CD4+ clones that contracted lay mainly in CM and EM; CD8+ ones lay in EMRA.

Remarks on this clonotype: Its antigen remains unknown.

The sequence came from a man aged 18-30 years who had mild COVID-19 (a few samples of this study predate the infection). Cell type and time point are not known. The sequenced sample consisted of PBMCs or a T cell subset sorted from them (not recorded which).

Here the CDR3 reads CAISEWRGQVGELFF. CDR3 bases: TGTGCCATCAGTGAATGGAGGGGGCAGGTCGGGGAGCTGTTTTTT. The genes are TRBV10-3 and TRBJ2-2; D possibly corresponds to TRBD1 (7 bases). With 3 bases removed from V and 7 bases from J, the gap between germline ends came to 15 bases. The CDR3 sequence is 15 residues long. The germline V gene encodes CDR1 ENHRY and CDR2 SYGVKD.